The next 4 T cell receptor beta chains were all read from a single sample in a study of shared clonotypes between healthy human individuals. Generated by immunoSEQ multiplex PCR, the TCRdb table keeps only in-frame clones and is missing some. This sample has under 1,100,000 clones, with approximately 78% found just once. The specimen was memory CD4+ T cells from PBMCs. Noted subset: CD45RA-negative fraction. All receptors come from a young man in good health. Some clones in this sample may be carry-over from other donors' samples.

The chain carries TRBV5-4 and TRBJ1-2, with D maybe TRBD1 (6 bases). CDR1 and CDR2 (germline): SGHNT, YYREEE (reference sequence). This CDR3 region has 14 residues. The germline V and J ends were trimmed by 4 bases and 4 bases, with 14 bases remaining between them. The CDR3 spells CASSEGDRPYGYTF. The CDR3 region has the DNA TGTGCCAGCAGCGAAGGCGACAGGCCCTATGGCTACACCTTC.

This clone was seen a single time. The V gene is TRBV5-1, the J gene TRBJ2-3; D ambiguous. Between the trimmed V and J ends, which lost 0 bases and 0 bases, there was a span of 11 bases. The CDR3 consists of 16 residues. Germline-derived CDR1 and CDR2 are SGHRS and YFSETQ. The CDR3 nucleotides read TGCGCCAGCAGCTTGGTTCCCGTGGCTAGCACAGATACGCAGTATTTT. Encoded protein: CASSLVPVASTDTQYF.

The chain is built from TRBV6-5 and TRBJ2-1; 10 nucleotides line up with TRBD2. V shed 6 bases and J 4 bases; nucleotides not matched to a gene: 6. CDR1 is MNHEY, CDR2 SVGAGI, per germline. This CDR3 is built from 15 residues. CDR3 in DNA: TGTGCCAGCAGATCTACTAGCGGGGCTTACAATGAGCAGTTCTTC. This gives the protein CASRSTSGAYNEQFF.

The V call is TRBV28, the J call TRBJ1-3, with D possibly matching TRBD1 (5 bases). This CDR3 is built from 18 residues. The V gene's germline CDR1 is MDHEN and CDR2 SYDVKM. Trimming pared 4 bases from V and 8 bases from J, leaving 27 bases between. The CDR3 protein is CASSSPGRANPMGDTIYF. CDR3 bases: TGTGCCAGCAGTTCCCCGGGCAGGGCGAACCCGATGGGGGACACCATATATTTT. The full variable domain, its missing parts supplied by reference TRBV28 and TRBJ1-3, is DVKVTQSSRYLVKRTGEKVFLECVQDMDHENMFWYRQDPGLGLRLIYFSYDVKMKEKGDIPEGYSVSREKKERFSLILESASTNQTSMYLCASSSPGRANPMGDTIYFGEGSWLTVV.